Sequencing of this T cell receptor beta chain was carried out in a study of TIL therapy for anti-PD-1-resistant metastatic lung cancer. About the study: Tumor harvest preceded PD-1/PD-L1 blockade, followed by nivolumab treatment.

Sequencing used immunoSEQ v3. Sequenced by immunoSEQ multiplex PCR; TCRdb stores in-frame clones only, minus some. This table holds about 46,000 clones, 80% to 90% found once. This CDR3 is built from 14 residues. With 5 bases removed from V and 2 bases from J, the gap between germline ends came to 12 bases. Germline CDR1 reads SGHDT; CDR2 reads YYEEEE. The time point: pre-treatment sample, taken before nivolumab and TIL therapy. The rearrangement uses TRBV5-6 and TRBJ2-3; no clear D gene. The sample consisted of blood, taken at baseline. The clonotype originates from a person between 25 and 80 years old with non-small cell lung cancer. CDR3 loop: CASSNLLPTDTQYF. The CDR3 DNA reads TGTGCCAGCAGTAACCTACTCCCCACAGATACGCAGTATTTT.